The 18 T cell receptor beta chains in this list originate from one sample, sequenced in a study of blood T cell repertoires in COVID-19. Assay used: immunoSEQ multiplex PCR; TCRdb lists only in-frame clones, some missing. The sample shows about 270,000 clones, more than 65% of them seen only once. The sequenced sample was peripheral blood. These receptors came from a woman aged 18-30 years with acute or convalescent COVID-19.

This clone occurred a few times. The chain links TRBV7-3 to TRBJ1-1; a weak D match, TRBD1 (6 bases). V was trimmed by 2 bases and J by 3 bases, leaving 10 bases between them. Germline CDR1 SGHTA, CDR2 FQGTGA. This CDR3 is built from 14 residues. CDR3: CASSLQGLDTEAFF. DNA for the CDR3: TGTGCCAGCAGCTTACAGGGGTTGGACACTGAAGCTTTCTTT. The complete variable domain, with remaining parts taken from reference TRBV7-3 and TRBJ1-1, reads GAGVSQTPSNKVTEKGKYVELRCDPISGHTALYWYRQSLGQGPEFLIYFQGTGAADDSGLPNDRFFAVRPEGSVSTLKIQRTERGDSAVYLCASSLQGLDTEAFFGQGTRLTVV.

This clone was observed many times. This chain joins TRBV5-1 and TRBJ2-7; 13 nucleotides agree with TRBD2. The V and J ends lost 5 bases and 3 bases, in that order; junction bases with no gene match: 8. The CDR3 contains 16 residues. Per germline, CDR1 SGHRS and CDR2 YFSETQ. The CDR3 spells CASRNNGLAGVYEQYF. In nucleotides, the CDR3 is TGCGCCAGCAGAAATAACGGACTAGCGGGAGTCTACGAGCAGTACTTC.

The rearrangement uses TRBV12-3 or TRBV12-4 and TRBJ2-3, with a tentative D call TRBD1 (5 bases). The CDR3 runs 13 residues. With 8 bases removed from V and 2 bases from J, the gap between germline ends came to 11 bases. The CDR3 bases are TGTGCCAGCGGGGCCCTGGTCACAGATACGCAGTATTTT. This encodes CASGALVTDTQYF.

The chain is built from TRBV19 and TRBJ1-6; D call uncertain. V was cut by 5 bases and J by 9 bases, with 17 bases left in between. Germline V gene sequence: CDR1 LNHDA, CDR2 SQIVND (reference sequence). The CDR3 totals 15 residues. This chain's CDR3 is CASSPAKDGASPLHF. As DNA, the CDR3 is TGTGCCAGTAGTCCGGCAAAGGATGGAGCTTCACCCCTCCACTTT.

The rearrangement uses TRBV3-1 (or the pseudogene TRBV3-2) and TRBJ2-3; no clear D. Trimming removed 1 base at V and 3 bases at J, with 5 bases between. The CDR3 length is 13 residues. Germline CDR1 is LGHDT and CDR2 is YNNKEL (reference sequence). The CDR3 spells CASSQATTDTQYF. The DNA for the CDR3 is TGTGCCAGCAGCCAAGCCACAACAGATACGCAGTATTTT.

Notes on this clone: Other DNA sequences from this sample encode an identical CDR3 as well. The V gene is TRBV27, the J gene TRBJ2-1; TRBD2 matches 8 bases. J gave up 1 base and V 6 bases, and 5 bases lay outside the gene matches. Germline-derived CDR1 and CDR2 are MNHEY and SMNVEV (reference sequence). The CDR3 totals 15 residues. The CDR3 bases are TGTGCCAGCAGCCCCTTAGCGGGATCCTACAATGAGCAGTTCTTC. This translates into CASSPLAGSYNEQFF.

The chain employs TRBV29-1 and TRBJ2-3; 10 bases map to TRBD2. V trimming: 7 bases; J trimming: 5 bases; junction bases outside the gene matches: 9. Germline V CDR1 and CDR2: SQVTM, ANQGSEA. The CDR3 sequence is 14 residues long. In DNA, the CDR3 is TGCAGCGCTGTTACCGAGCGGGAGGGAGATACGCAGTATTTT. Its translation: CSAVTEREGDTQYF.

This rearrangement joins TRBV4-3 to TRBJ2-4; 10 bases fit TRBD2. Trimming at V came to 0 bases and at J to 0 bases, leaving 11 bases not matched to a gene. CDR1 LGHNA and CDR2 YSLEER come from the germline V gene. The CDR3 has 20 amino acids. This CDR3 reads CASSQERLGGLAAAKNIQYF. The CDR3, as DNA: TGCGCCAGCAGCCAAGAAAGATTGGGTGGACTAGCGGCAGCCAAAAACATTCAGTACTTC.

V and J are TRBV24-1 and TRBJ2-7, with 7 bases aligning to TRBD1. Germline V lookup: CDR1 KGHDR, CDR2 SFDVKD. CDR3 size: 15 residues. The junction had 2 bases not matched to a gene; V was cut back by 1 base and J by 0 bases. The CDR3 DNA is TGTGCCACCAGTGATTTAGGGGGCAGCTCCTACGAGCAGTACTTC. Its translation: CATSDLGGSSYEQYF.

J is TRBJ2-7 and V is TRBV18; TRBD1 aligns across 9 bases. V shed 3 bases and J 5 bases; nucleotides not matched to a gene: 5. Germline V gene data show CDR1 as KGHSH and CDR2 as LQKENI. The CDR3 loop spans 14 amino acids. The CDR3 DNA reads TGTGCCAGCTCACCCCGGGACAGGGAGAACGAGCAGTACTTC. Protein: CASSPRDRENEQYF.

The V and J genes are TRBV7-8 and TRBJ1-1; D may be TRBD1 (6 bases). This CDR3 has 15 residues. The V end was cut by 1 base, the J end by 11 bases, with 20 bases between. Germline loops: CDR1 SGHVS, CDR2 FQNEAQ. The CDR3 nucleotides are TGTGCCAGCAGCTTAGTTGAGACAGGCCACTCTTCGGCTTTCTTT. Encoded protein: CASSLVETGHSSAFF.

CDR3 nucleotides: TGTGCCACCAGCAGACCCCCACAGGGGACCCAGCCCCAGCATTTT. Encoded protein: CATSRPPQGTQPQHF. The gene calls are TRBV15 and TRBJ1-5; 7 nucleotides line up with TRBD1. Germline CDR1 and CDR2: LNHNV and YYDKDF (reference sequence). J gave up 7 bases and V 2 bases, and 8 bases lay outside the gene matches. This CDR3 contains 15 residues.

This chain links TRBV19 with TRBJ1-5; 7 bases are shared with TRBD1. Germline V gene sequence: CDR1 LNHDA, CDR2 SQIVND (reference sequence). V lost 2 bases and J lost 4; bases outside the gene matches: 5. The CDR3 runs 15 residues. CDR3 nucleotides: TGTGCCAGTAGTATAATCGGGACAGAAAATCAGCCCCAGCATTTT. It yields the protein CASSIIGTENQPQHF.

The V call is TRBV5-1, the J call TRBJ1-2; D is unclear. Germline V lookup: CDR1 SGHRS, CDR2 YFSETQ. The length of the CDR3 is 13 residues. V gave up 6 bases and J gave up 0 bases, with 9 bases separating them. The CDR3 sequence is CASMREANYGYTF. CDR3 nucleotides: TGCGCCAGCATGCGGGAAGCTAACTATGGCTACACCTTC.

The rearrangement links TRBV18 to TRBJ1-1, with D perhaps matching TRBD1 (5 bases). Germline V gene sequence: CDR1 KGHSH, CDR2 LQKENI. With 2 bases removed from V and 4 bases from J, the gap between germline ends came to 14 bases. The CDR3 is made up of 15 amino acids. This chain's CDR3 is CASSPDVRAATEAFF. The CDR3, as DNA: TGTGCCAGCTCACCAGATGTCAGGGCGGCCACTGAAGCTTTCTTT.

The V call is TRBV5-4, the J call TRBJ2-7; 7 positions agree with TRBD1. CDR3 length: 12 residues. Germline assignment: CDR1 SGHNT and CDR2 YYREEE (reference sequence). The V and J ends lost 8 bases and 12 bases, in that order; junction bases with no gene match: 14. The CDR3: CARKKGAGVRYF. The CDR3 DNA is TGTGCCAGAAAAAAGGGGGCTGGGGTAAGGTACTTC.

J is TRBJ2-1 and V is TRBV19, with 9 bases matching TRBD2. V lost 5 bases and J lost 5; bases outside the gene matches: 7. The CDR3 length is 15 residues. Germline V gene data show CDR1 as LNHDA and CDR2 as SQIVND (reference sequence). The CDR3 DNA is TGTGCCAGTAGTCCCCAGACTAGCGGCCACAATGAGCAGTTCTTC. Translated, it gives CASSPQTSGHNEQFF.

The chain is built from TRBV30 and TRBJ2-2; weak D call: TRBD1 (6 bases). This CDR3 has 14 residues. V gave up 1 base and J gave up 8 bases, with 14 bases separating them. Germline-derived CDR1 and CDR2 are GTSNPN and SVGIG (reference sequence). The DNA for the CDR3 is TGTGCCTGGAGTGCCGGGACACTCTTTGGGGAGCTGTTTTTT. It encodes CAWSAGTLFGELFF.